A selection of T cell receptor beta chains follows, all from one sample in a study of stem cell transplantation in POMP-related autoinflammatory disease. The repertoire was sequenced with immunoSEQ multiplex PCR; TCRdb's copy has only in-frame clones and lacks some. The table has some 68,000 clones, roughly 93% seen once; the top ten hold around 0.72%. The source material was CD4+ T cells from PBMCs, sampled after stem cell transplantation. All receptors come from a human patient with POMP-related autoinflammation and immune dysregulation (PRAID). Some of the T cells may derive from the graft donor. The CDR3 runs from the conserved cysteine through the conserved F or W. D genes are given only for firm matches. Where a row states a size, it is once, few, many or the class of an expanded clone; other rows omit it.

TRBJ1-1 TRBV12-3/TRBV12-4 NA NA CASSLTPDNEAFF TGTGCCAGCAGTTTGACCCCGGACAATGAAGCTTTCTTT
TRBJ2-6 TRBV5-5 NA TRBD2 CASSLTSVSSGANVLTF TGTGCCAGCAGCTTGACTAGCGTCAGCTCTGGGGCCAACGTCCTGACTTTC
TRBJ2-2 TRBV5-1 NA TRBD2 CASSPLAGVNTGELFF TGCGCCAGCTCCCCCCTAGCGGGTGTTAACACCGGGGAGCTGTTTTTT
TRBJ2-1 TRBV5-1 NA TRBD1 CASSLGGTGSAGEQFF TGCGCCAGCAGCTTGGGGGGGACAGGGTCAGCGGGTGAGCAGTTCTTC
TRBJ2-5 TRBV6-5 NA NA CASRKGGVETQYF TGTGCCAGCAGGAAAGGGGGGGTTGAGACCCAGTACTTC
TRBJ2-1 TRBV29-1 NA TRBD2 CSVGTSSYNEQFF TGCAGCGTAGGGACTAGCTCCTACAATGAGCAGTTCTTC
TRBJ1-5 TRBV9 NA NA CASSVGSWDHNSNQPQHF TGTGCCAGCAGCGTAGGGTCTTGGGATCACAATAGCAATCAGCCCCAGCATTTT
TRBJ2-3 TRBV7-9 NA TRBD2 CASSLSGGIGSSTDTQYF TGTGCCAGCAGCTTATCGGGGGGAATCGGCTCGAGCACAGATACGCAGTATTTT
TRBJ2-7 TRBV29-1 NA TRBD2 CSAAKFGRASSGSYEQYF TGCAGCGCCGCAAAATTTGGCCGTGCGTCTAGCGGATCCTACGAGCAGTACTTC
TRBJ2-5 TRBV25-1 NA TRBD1 CASSDRQETQYF TGTGCCAGTTCGGACAGGCAAGAGACCCAGTACTTC
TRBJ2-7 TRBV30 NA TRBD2 CAWSVYRVAGVPYEQYF TGTGCCTGGAGTGTATATCGTGTCGCGGGAGTTCCCTACGAGCAGTACTTC
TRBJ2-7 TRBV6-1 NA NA CASSELLVYEQYF TGTGCCAGCAGTGAGCTGTTGGTCTACGAGCAGTACTTC
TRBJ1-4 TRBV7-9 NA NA CASSLEGRGSEKLFF TGTGCCAGCAGCTTAGAGGGCAGGGGATCCGAAAAACTGTTTTTT
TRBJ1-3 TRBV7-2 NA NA CASSSNQATRGNTIYF TGTGCCAGCAGCTCAAACCAGGCAACGAGGGGAAACACCATATATTTT
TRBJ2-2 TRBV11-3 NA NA CASSPGRAITGELFF TGTGCCAGCAGCCCCGGACGGGCGATCACCGGGGAGCTGTTTTTT
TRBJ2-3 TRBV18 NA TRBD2 CASSQGTSEDTQYF TGTGCCAGCTCACAAGGGACTAGCGAAGATACGCAGTATTTT
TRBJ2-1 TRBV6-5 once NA CASSFISGYSYNEQFF TGTGCCAGCAGTTTCATATCGGGATACTCCTACAATGAGCAGTTCTTC
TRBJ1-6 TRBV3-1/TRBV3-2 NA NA CASSQDPGSGSPLHF TGTGCCAGCAGCCAAGATCCAGGCTCCGGTTCACCCCTCCACTTT
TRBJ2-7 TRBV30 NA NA CAWKSRRDKFYEQYF TGTGCCTGGAAGTCTCGGCGGGATAAATTCTACGAGCAGTACTTC
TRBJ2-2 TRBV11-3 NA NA CASSLSGGHDTGELFF TGTGCCAGCAGCTTGTCAGGGGGGCACGACACCGGGGAGCTGTTTTTT
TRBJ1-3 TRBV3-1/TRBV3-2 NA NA CASSQDFGGSSGNTIYF TGTGCCAGCAGCCAAGATTTCGGGGGGAGCTCTGGAAACACCATATATTTT
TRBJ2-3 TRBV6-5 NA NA CASSFKGDQEYF TGTGCCAGCAGTTTTAAAGGGGACCAGGAGTATTTT
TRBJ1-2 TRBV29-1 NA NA CSVGGYGSRGGYTF TGCAGCGTTGGGGGATACGGGTCTCGGGGAGGCTACACCTTC
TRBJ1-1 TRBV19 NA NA CASGRVMNTEAFF TGTGCCAGTGGGCGGGTCATGAACACTGAAGCTTTCTTT
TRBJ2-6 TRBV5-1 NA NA CASTMTAPGANVLTF TGCGCCAGCACTATGACAGCACCTGGGGCCAACGTCCTGACTTTC
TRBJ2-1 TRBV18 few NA CASSPRTDSYNEQFF TGTGCCAGCTCACCCCGGACGGACTCCTACAATGAGCAGTTCTTC
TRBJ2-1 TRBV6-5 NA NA CASKPSGTYNEQFF TGTGCCAGCAAACCGAGCGGGACATACAATGAGCAGTTCTTC
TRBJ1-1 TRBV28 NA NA CASSPGKGWENTEAFF TGTGCCAGCAGTCCCGGTAAGGGGTGGGAAAACACTGAAGCTTTCTTT
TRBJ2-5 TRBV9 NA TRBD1 CASSAEQGTQETQYF TGTGCCAGCAGCGCTGAACAGGGGACCCAAGAGACCCAGTACTTC
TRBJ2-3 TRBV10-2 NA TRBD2 CASRGSGASTDTQYF TGCGCCAGCAGGGGTAGCGGGGCTAGCACAGATACGCAGTATTTT
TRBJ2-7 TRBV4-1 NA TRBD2 CASSIRASGSHEQYF TGCGCCAGCAGTATCCGTGCTAGCGGGAGCCACGAGCAGTACTTC
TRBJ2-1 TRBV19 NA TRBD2 CASSSRTSGSRISYNEQFF TGTGCCAGTAGTTCCAGGACTAGCGGGAGTCGCATCTCTTACAATGAGCAGTTCTTC
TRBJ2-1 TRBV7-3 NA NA CASSFTGGENEQFF TGTGCCAGCAGCTTTACAGGGGGGGAGAATGAGCAGTTCTTC
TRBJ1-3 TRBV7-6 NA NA CASSLPRWTVRGNTIYF TGTGCCAGCAGCTTACCTAGGTGGACAGTTAGGGGAAACACCATATATTTT
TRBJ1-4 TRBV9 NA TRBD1 CASSLRGGTGAEKLFF TGTGCCAGCAGCCTGCGAGGGGGGACAGGGGCTGAAAAACTGTTTTTT
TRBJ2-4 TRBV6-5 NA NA CASSYPLGLAKNIQYF TGTGCCAGCAGTTACCCCCTAGGACTAGCCAAAAACATTCAGTACTTC
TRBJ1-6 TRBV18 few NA CASSPKGWESPLHF TGTGCCAGCTCACCAAAGGGGTGGGAATCACCCCTCCACTTT
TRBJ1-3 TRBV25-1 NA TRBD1 CASSAGTGGVGNTIYF TGTGCCAGCAGTGCCGGGACAGGGGGGGTCGGAAACACCATATATTTT
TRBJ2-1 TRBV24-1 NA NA CATSRAAYNEQFF TGTGCCACCAGTCGAGCAGCCTACAATGAGCAGTTCTTC
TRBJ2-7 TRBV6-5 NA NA CASSYSRGAYEQYF TGTGCCAGCAGTTACTCGCGCGGGGCCTACGAGCAGTACTTC
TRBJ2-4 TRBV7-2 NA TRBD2 CASSLGGGMKNIQYF TGTGCCAGCAGCTTAGGCGGGGGGATGAAAAACATTCAGTACTTC
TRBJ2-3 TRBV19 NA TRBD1 CASRKRDRASTDTQYF TGTGCCAGTAGAAAACGGGACAGGGCTAGCACAGATACGCAGTATTTT
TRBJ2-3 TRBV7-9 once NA CASSFRTGGTDTQYF TGTGCCAGCAGCTTTCGGACGGGCGGGACAGATACGCAGTATTTT
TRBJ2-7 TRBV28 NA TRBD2 CASSPLAGAMYEQYF TGTGCCAGCAGCCCCCTCGCGGGAGCGATGTACGAGCAGTACTTC
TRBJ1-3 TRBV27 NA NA CASRATGSGNTIYF TGTGCCAGCAGGGCGACAGGCTCTGGAAACACCATATATTTT
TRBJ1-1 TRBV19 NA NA CASRRYRDGTEAFF TGTGCCAGTAGACGGTACAGGGATGGGACTGAAGCTTTCTTT
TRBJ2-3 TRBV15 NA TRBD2 CATSGLGTSGRLGTDTQYF TGTGCCACCAGCGGACTGGGGACTAGCGGGAGACTGGGCACAGATACGCAGTATTTT
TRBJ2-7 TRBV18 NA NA CASSPTTSSYEQYF TGTGCCAGCTCACCCACGACCTCCTCCTACGAGCAGTACTTC
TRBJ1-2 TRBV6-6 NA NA CASGQKEDGYGGYTF TGTGCCAGCGGCCAAAAAGAGGACGGCTACGGAGGCTACACCTTC
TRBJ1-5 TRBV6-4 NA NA CASSRDINQPQHF TGTGCCAGCAGTAGGGACATCAATCAGCCCCAGCATTTT
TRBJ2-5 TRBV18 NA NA CASSLQQETQYF TGTGCCAGCTCACTACAACAAGAGACCCAGTACTTC
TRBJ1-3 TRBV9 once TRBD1 CASSPGGGLSGNTIYF TGTGCCAGCAGCCCCGGAGGGGGCCTCTCTGGAAACACCATATATTTT
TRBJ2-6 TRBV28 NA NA CASSPTVSGANVLTF TGTGCCAGCAGTCCTACGGTCTCTGGGGCCAACGTCCTGACTTTC
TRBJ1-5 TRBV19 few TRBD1 CASRGQGVGQPQHF TGTGCCAGTAGGGGACAGGGAGTAGGGCAGCCCCAGCATTTT
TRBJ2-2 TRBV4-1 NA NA CASSQPAATGELFF TGCGCCAGCAGCCAACCGGCTGCCACCGGGGAGCTGTTTTTT
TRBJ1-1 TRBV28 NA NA CASSPPPGRPIEAFF TGTGCCAGCAGTCCTCCCCCTGGCAGGCCTATTGAAGCTTTCTTT
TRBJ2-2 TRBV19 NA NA CASTVDQGTGELFF TGTGCCAGTACTGTCGATCAGGGCACCGGGGAGCTGTTTTTT
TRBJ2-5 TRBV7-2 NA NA CASSLVGLTQYF TGTGCCAGCAGCTTAGTGGGTCTCACCCAGTACTTC
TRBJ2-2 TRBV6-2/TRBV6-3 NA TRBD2 CASCRAGVLPGTGELFF TGTGCCAGCTGCCGAGCGGGAGTCCTTCCTGGCACCGGGGAGCTGTTTTTT
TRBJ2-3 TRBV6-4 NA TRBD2 CASSDSVLAGVDTQYF TGTGCCAGCAGTGACTCCGTACTAGCGGGTGTGGATACGCAGTATTTT